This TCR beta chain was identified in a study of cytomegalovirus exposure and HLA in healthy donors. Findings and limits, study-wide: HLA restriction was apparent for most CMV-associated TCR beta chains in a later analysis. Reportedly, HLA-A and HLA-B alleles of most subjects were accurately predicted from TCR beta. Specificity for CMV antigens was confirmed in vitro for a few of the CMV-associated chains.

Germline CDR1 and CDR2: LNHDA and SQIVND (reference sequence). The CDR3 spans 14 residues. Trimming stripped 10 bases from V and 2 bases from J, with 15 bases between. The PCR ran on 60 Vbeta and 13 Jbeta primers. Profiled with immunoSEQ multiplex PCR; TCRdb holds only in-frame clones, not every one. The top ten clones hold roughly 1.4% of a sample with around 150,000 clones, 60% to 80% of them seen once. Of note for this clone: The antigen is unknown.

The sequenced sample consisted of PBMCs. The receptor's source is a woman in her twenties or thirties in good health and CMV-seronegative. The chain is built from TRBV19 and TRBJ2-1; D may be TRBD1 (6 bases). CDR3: CATQGSGTYNEQFF. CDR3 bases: TGTGCCACCCAGGGGAGCGGAACCTACAATGAGCAGTTCTTC.